The present entry profiles one T cell receptor (beta chain) with its context. This CDR3 has 14 residues. The V gene lost 6 bases and the J gene lost 4 bases, with 15 bases spanning the gap. The germline V gene encodes CDR1 MNHEY and CDR2 SVGAGI. The data were obtained in a study of shared T cell receptors in the human thymus. Measured with immunoSEQ multiplex PCR; TCRdb has only the in-frame clones, and not every one. The sample lists some 700,000 clones, 70% to 90% occurring once. These records were also assigned to another study, of human thymus T cells. That work adds: Donors were healthy Finnish infants having corrective surgery for congenital heart defects. Thymic material originated from resections removed in the course of corrective heart surgery. An apparent bias in V and J gene usage was seen in thymic and blood repertoires. Unrelated individuals had highly overlapping thymic repertoires, as reported in related research.

The sample taken for sequencing was thymocytes. The chain carries TRBV6-5 and TRBJ1-2; the D gene is possibly TRBD1 (6 bases). The receptor was isolated from a girl in the first two years of life with a congenital heart defect. The chain's CDR3 is CASSGRGGAYGYTF. CDR3 DNA sequence: TGTGCCAGCAGCGGTAGAGGGGGGGCCTATGGCTACACCTTC.